This T cell receptor (beta chain) was found in a study of cytomegalovirus exposure and HLA in healthy donors. In the PCR, 60 Vbeta and 13 Jbeta primers were used. Generated by immunoSEQ multiplex PCR, the TCRdb table keeps only in-frame clones and is missing some. The repertoire holds around 130,000 clones, with roughly 65% as singletons. There are 13 residues in the CDR3. Trimming took 7 bases from V and 4 from J; bases not matched to a gene: 6. CDR1 is MNHEY and CDR2 is SVGAGI in the germline V gene. Study-wide points: The likely explanation for a cluster of highly shared sequence variants was sequencing artifact.

Note on this clone: Its specificity is not known.

The sequenced sample was PBMCs. The origin of this receptor is a young woman in good health and CMV-seronegative. The chain recombines TRBV6-5 with TRBJ1-2; 7 nucleotides align to TRBD1. CDR3 sequence (DNA): TGTGCCAGCAAGCGACAGGGCTCCTATGGCTACACCTTC. As protein: CASKRQGSYGYTF.